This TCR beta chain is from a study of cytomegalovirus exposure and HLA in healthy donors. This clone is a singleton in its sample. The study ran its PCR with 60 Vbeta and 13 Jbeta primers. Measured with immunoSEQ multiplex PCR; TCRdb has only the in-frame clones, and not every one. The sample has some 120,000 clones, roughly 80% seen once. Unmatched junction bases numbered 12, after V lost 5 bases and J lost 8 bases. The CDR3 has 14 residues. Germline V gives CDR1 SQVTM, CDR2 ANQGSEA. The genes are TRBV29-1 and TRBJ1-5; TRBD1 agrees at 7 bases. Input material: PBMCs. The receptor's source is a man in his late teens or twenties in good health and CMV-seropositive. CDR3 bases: TGCAGCGTTAGGGGGGACAGTATTATGGAGCCCCAGCATTTT. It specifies CSVRGDSIMEPQHF. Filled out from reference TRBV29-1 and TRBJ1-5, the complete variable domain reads SAVISQKPSRDICQRGTSLTIQCQVDSQVTMMFWYRQQPGQSLTLIATANQGSEATYESGFVIDKFPISRPNLTFSTLTVSNMSPEDSSIYLCSVRGDSIMEPQHFGDGTRLSIL.